This TCR beta chain was found in a study of CD8+ T cells in alopecia areata. Turning to the study itself: Treatment with tofacitinib (6 to 18 months) was followed by 6 months off drug. Study-level results: Relative to normal scalp, lesional scalp, especially alopecia totalis/universalis, showed higher clonality. Scalp specimens additionally yield sequences from normal skin's resident alphabeta T cells.

Details on this clone: Its specificity is unknown.

Extraction of RNA preceded its reverse transcription into cDNA, which served as the sequencing template. Assay used: immunoSEQ multiplex PCR; TCRdb lists only in-frame clones, some missing. The sample lists some 170,000 clones, around 63% seen once, with around 1.6% in the top ten. The V gene's germline CDR1 is KGHSH and CDR2 LQKENI. The CDR3 has 18 residues. Trimming at V came to 3 bases and at J to 2 bases, leaving 7 bases not matched to a gene. The chain recombines TRBV18 with TRBJ2-1; 13 positions match TRBD2. Sequenced here: CD4+ T cells sorted from blood, sampled at week 0. This TCR came from a human donor with alopecia areata. The CDR3 here is CASSPRTSGGSTYNEQFF. The DNA of the CDR3 is TGTGCCAGCTCACCTCGGACTAGCGGGGGATCAACCTACAATGAGCAGTTCTTC.